These 18 T cell receptor beta chains were all obtained from the same sample, sequenced in a study of T-cell memory formation after mild COVID-19. Each CDR3 protein is one row after TCRdb ran MiXCR on the 5' RACE reads. Of roughly 410,000 distinct CDR3 sequences in the sample, 20% to 25% were seen once. Sequencing was carried out using PBMCs or a T cell subset sorted from them (not recorded which). Receptor source: an adult woman who had mild COVID-19 (a few samples of this study predate the infection). Cell type and time point are not known.

The V call is TRBV6-5, the J call TRBJ2-7, with TRBD1 identical over 7 bases. V trimming: 6 bases; J trimming: 2 bases; junction bases outside the gene matches: 10. This CDR3 has 15 residues. Germline V gene data show CDR1 as MNHEY and CDR2 as SVGAGI. As DNA, the CDR3 is TGTGCCAGCAGCCTCCCCGGGCAGGGGGCCTACGAGCAGTACTTC. Translation: CASSLPGQGAYEQYF.

A few counts support this clonotype. This chain uses TRBV12-3 or TRBV12-4 with TRBJ2-7, with D possibly being TRBD2 (5 bases). The CDR3 has 13 amino acids. V was pared by 5 bases and J by 2 bases, with 10 bases between. The DNA for the CDR3 is TGTGCCAGCAGTGGAGCGGTAGCCTACGAGCAGTACTTC. The encoded protein is CASSGAVAYEQYF.

The genes are TRBV29-1 and TRBJ2-7; 8 bases line up with TRBD2. Trimming cost V 5 bases and J 3 bases; bases outside gene matches: 6. Germline CDR1 is SQVTM and CDR2 is ANQGSEA. The length of the CDR3 is 13 residues. In DNA form, the CDR3 reads TGCAGCGTTCGAACGGGAGGGCTCTACGAGCAGTACTTC. Protein sequence: CSVRTGGLYEQYF.

J is TRBJ2-3 and V is TRBV3-1, with D possibly TRBD2 on 6 matching bases. The CDR3 sequence is 16 residues long. V was clipped by 4 bases and J by 5 bases, with 19 bases between them. Germline-derived CDR1 and CDR2 are LGHDT and YNNKEL (reference sequence). CDR3 protein: CASSPRLVKPEDTQYF. CDR3 bases: TGTGCCAGCAGCCCCCGACTAGTCAAACCGGAAGATACGCAGTATTTT.

The CDR3 DNA reads TGCGCCAGCAGCTTAAACCCCCGGTCGACTAGCGGGAAAGAGCAGTTCTTC. Protein: CASSLNPRSTSGKEQFF. The gene calls are TRBV5-1 and TRBJ2-1, with TRBD2 matching over 11 bases. CDR1 and CDR2 (germline): SGHRS, YFSETQ. CDR3 length: 17 residues. The junction had 14 bases not matched to a gene; V was cut back by 2 bases and J by 10 bases.

This chain links TRBV29-1 with TRBJ2-7, with 9 bases that match TRBD1. Per the germline V gene, CDR1 is SQVTM and CDR2 is ANQGSEA. This CDR3 region has 13 residues. V was clipped by 6 bases and J by 6 bases; unmatched bases: 9. CDR3 loop: CSVGTGRSGEQYF. The CDR3 nucleotides are TGCAGCGTGGGGACAGGGAGGTCAGGCGAGCAGTACTTC.

V gene TRBV7-9 combines with J gene TRBJ2-7; TRBD1 agrees at 9 bases. CDR3 size: 13 residues. The germline gives CDR1 SEHNR, CDR2 FQNEAQ (reference sequence). The J segment lost 7 bases and the V segment lost 5 bases, leaving 6 bases of the junction unmatched. The CDR3 region has the DNA TGTGCCAGCAGCCCAACAGGGGGCAGGGAGCAGTACTTC. Amino acids: CASSPTGGREQYF.

This clonotype came up a few times. The chain couples TRBV3-1 to TRBJ1-3; unclear D gene. V lost 0 bases and J lost 0, with 6 bases in between. The CDR3 runs 15 residues. Germline lookup yields CDR1 LGHDT and CDR2 YNNKEL (reference sequence). CDR3 sequence: CASSQDMHSGNTIYF. CDR3 DNA: TGTGCCAGCAGCCAAGACATGCACTCTGGAAACACCATATATTTT.

The chain carries TRBV12-3 or TRBV12-4 and TRBJ2-7, with 9 bases that match TRBD1. V lost 4 bases and J lost 6; bases outside the gene matches: 10. The CDR3 loop spans 15 amino acids. CDR3 in DNA: TGTGCCAGCAGTTCGACCGGGACAGGGAAGACCGAGCAGTACTTC. It specifies CASSSTGTGKTEQYF.

The rearrangement links TRBV4-3 to TRBJ2-1; 10 positions match TRBD1. The V and J ends lost 0 bases and 7 bases, in that order; junction bases with no gene match: 6. The CDR3 runs to 16 residues. From germline, CDR1 is LGHNA and CDR2 YSLEER. CDR3 sequence reads: CASSQDPGTGVNEQFF. The DNA of the CDR3 is TGCGCCAGCAGCCAAGATCCTGGGACAGGGGTGAATGAGCAGTTCTTC.

The table lists this clonotype with a few counts. The V gene is TRBV10-3, the J gene TRBJ1-5; 7 nucleotides agree with TRBD1. V gave up 2 bases and J gave up 11 bases; unmatched junction bases: 9. The germline V gene has CDR1 ENHRY and CDR2 SYGVKD. The CDR3 sequence is 14 residues long. The CDR3 reads CAISEPDREEAQHF. Here the CDR3 DNA reads TGTGCCATCAGTGAGCCAGACAGGGAGGAAGCCCAGCATTTT.

This clonotype has ten or more counts. CDR3 sequence: CASSPELLRTDTQYF. CDR3 DNA: TGTGCCAGCTCACCGGAGCTCCTACGTACAGATACGCAGTATTTT. V gene TRBV18 combines with J gene TRBJ2-3; D unclear. The CDR3 sequence is 15 residues long. Germline loops: CDR1 KGHSH, CDR2 LQKENI. V was cut by 3 bases and J by 3 bases, with 13 bases left in between.

The gene calls are TRBV3-1 and TRBJ2-5; D tentatively fits TRBD1 or TRBD2 (5 bases each). V was shortened by 1 base and J by 5 bases, with 11 bases between the two germline ends. The CDR3 spans 14 residues. CDR1 is LGHDT and CDR2 is YNNKEL in the germline V gene (reference sequence). The CDR3 reads CASSQASWGETQYF. For the CDR3, the DNA is TGTGCCAGCAGCCAAGCAAGTTGGGGGGAGACCCAGTACTTC.

This clonotype was seen at least ten times. This rearrangement joins TRBV5-1 to TRBJ2-2; D may be TRBD1 (5 bases). This CDR3 comprises 15 residues. Between the trimmed V and J ends, which lost 1 base and 0 bases, there was a span of 7 bases. Germline V gene lookup returns CDR1 SGHRS and CDR2 YFSETQ. CDR3 protein: CASSLSGTNTGELFF. The CDR3 DNA sequence: TGCGCCAGCAGCTTGTCAGGGACGAACACCGGGGAGCTGTTTTTT.

The chain recombines TRBV29-1 with TRBJ1-5; D is unresolved. Per the germline V gene, CDR1 is SQVTM and CDR2 is ANQGSEA. The V end was cut by 6 bases, the J end by 2 bases, with 14 bases between. CDR3 length equals 14 residues. In DNA, the CDR3 is TGCAGCGTCTTTAGGGCTGAAGGCAATCAGCCCCAGCATTTT. Residues: CSVFRAEGNQPQHF. Full variable domain (remainder filled in from reference TRBV29-1 and TRBJ1-5): SAVISQKPSRDICQRGTSLTIQCQVDSQVTMMFWYRQQPGQSLTLIATANQGSEATYESGFVIDKFPISRPNLTFSTLTVSNMSPEDSSIYLCSVFRAEGNQPQHFGDGTRLSIL.

This rearrangement joins TRBV20-1 to TRBJ2-7, with D hard to call. The CDR3 covers 10 residues. Germline loops: CDR1 DFQATT, CDR2 SNEGSKA (reference sequence). Deletions cut 3 bases from V and 3 bases from J, with 3 bases between. The CDR3 bases are TGCAGTGCTAGTGACTACGAGCAGTACTTC. This gives the protein CSASDYEQYF.

This clonotype has more than one count but fewer than ten. The gene calls are TRBV7-2 and TRBJ1-4, with D perhaps matching TRBD1 (6 bases). Germline CDR1 is SGHTA and CDR2 is FQGNSA. The CDR3 has 17 amino acids. Trimming pared 0 bases from V and 8 bases from J, leaving 19 bases between. The CDR3, as DNA: TGTGCCAGCAGCTTAGCGGGTCGTGGACAGATGGGGGAAAAACTGTTTTTT. Amino acids: CASSLAGRGQMGEKLFF.

This chain links TRBV2 with TRBJ2-3, with 12 bases identical to TRBD1. The junction had 9 bases not matched to a gene; V was cut back by 6 bases and J by 5 bases. CDR3 length: 16 amino acids. The germline V gene has CDR1 SNHLY and CDR2 FYNNEI. CDR3 sequence reads: CASRPGTGGGGDTQYF. The CDR3 nucleotides are TGTGCCAGCAGGCCGGGGACAGGGGGCGGCGGAGATACGCAGTATTTT.